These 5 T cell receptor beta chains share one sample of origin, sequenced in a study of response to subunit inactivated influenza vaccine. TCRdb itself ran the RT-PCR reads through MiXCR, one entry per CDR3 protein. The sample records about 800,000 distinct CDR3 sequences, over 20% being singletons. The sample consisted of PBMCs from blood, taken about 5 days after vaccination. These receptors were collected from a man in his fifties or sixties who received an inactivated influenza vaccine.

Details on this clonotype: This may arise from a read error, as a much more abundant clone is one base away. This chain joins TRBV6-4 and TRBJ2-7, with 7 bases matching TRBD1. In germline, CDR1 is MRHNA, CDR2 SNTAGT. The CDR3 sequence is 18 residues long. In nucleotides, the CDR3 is TGTACCAGCAGTTTAGCGTTTTCTGGGGGCTGGACAGGCTACGAGCAGTACTTC. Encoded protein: CTSSLAFSGGWTGYEQYF.

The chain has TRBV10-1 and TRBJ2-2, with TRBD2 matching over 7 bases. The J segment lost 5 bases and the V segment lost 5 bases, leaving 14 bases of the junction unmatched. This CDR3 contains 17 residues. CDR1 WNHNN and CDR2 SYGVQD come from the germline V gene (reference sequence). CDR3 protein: CASSRCRGGRRTGELFF. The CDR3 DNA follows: TGCGCCAGCAGTCGCTGTCGCGGCGGGAGAAGGACCGGGGAGCTGTTTTTT.

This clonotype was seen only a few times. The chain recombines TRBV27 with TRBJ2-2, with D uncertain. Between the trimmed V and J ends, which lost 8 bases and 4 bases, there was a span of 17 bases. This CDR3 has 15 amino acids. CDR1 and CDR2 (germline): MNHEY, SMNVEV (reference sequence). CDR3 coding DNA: TGTGCCAGCCTATCCTCCGCCCTGACCACCGGGGAGCTGTTTTTT. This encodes CASLSSALTTGELFF.

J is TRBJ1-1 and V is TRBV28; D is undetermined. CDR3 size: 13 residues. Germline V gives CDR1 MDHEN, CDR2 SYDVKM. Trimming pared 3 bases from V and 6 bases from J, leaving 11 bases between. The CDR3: CASSLVSKAEAFF. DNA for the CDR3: TGTGCCAGCAGTTTGGTTTCCAAAGCTGAAGCTTTCTTT. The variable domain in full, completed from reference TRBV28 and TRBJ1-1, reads DVKVTQSSRYLVKRTGEKVFLECVQDMDHENMFWYRQDPGLGLRLIYFSYDVKMKEKGDIPEGYSVSREKKERFSLILESASTNQTSMYLCASSLVSKAEAFFGQGTRLTVV.

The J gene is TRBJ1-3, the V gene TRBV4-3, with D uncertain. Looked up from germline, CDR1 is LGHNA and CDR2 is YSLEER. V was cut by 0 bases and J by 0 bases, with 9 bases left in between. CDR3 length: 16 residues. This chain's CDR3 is CASSQDIVGSGNTIYF. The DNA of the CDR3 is TGCGCCAGCAGCCAAGACATCGTGGGCTCTGGAAACACCATATATTTT.